The clone carrying this T cell receptor beta chain was recorded at least ten times. The antigen remains undetermined. These data belong to a study of T cells after yellow fever vaccination. Points from the study as a whole: Few clonotypes appeared in both CD4 and CD8 compartments. Peaking faster, on day 5 versus 15, the secondary response was nonetheless weaker.

UMIs and a universal primer site were added when TCR cDNA was made by 5'RACE template switching. Each CDR3 protein gets one entry after TCRdb re-called the 5' RACE reads with MiXCR. This table holds a few hundred thousand distinct CDR3 sequences, 6.5% to 8.5% found once. This TCR was sampled from a man aged 25 to 45 who received the YFV17D yellow fever vaccine. The sample was CD4+ T cells sorted from PBMCs, taken 15 days after the yellow fever booster vaccination.

The CDR3 reads CSAFRDYLRPEQYF. In DNA form, the CDR3 reads TGCAGTGCTTTTAGGGACTACCTTAGACCCGAGCAGTACTTC. The gene calls are TRBV20-1 and TRBJ2-7; 7 nucleotides align to TRBD2. Per germline, CDR1 DFQATT and CDR2 SNEGSKA (reference sequence). The J segment lost 6 bases and the V segment lost 5 bases, leaving 13 bases of the junction unmatched. The CDR3 is 14 amino acids.